The sequence of this T cell receptor beta chain was determined in a study of blood T cell repertoires in COVID-19. Study at large: Both acute and convalescent COVID-19 samples were obtained from the United States, Italy and Spain. Sample material is recorded as cDNA or gDNA derived from T cells, B-cell-depleted T cells, or PBMCs.

The V segment lost 4 bases and the J segment 2 bases; nucleotides outside the gene matches: 5. Germline CDR1 MNHEY, CDR2 SMNVEV (reference sequence). The CDR3 sequence is 15 residues long. Methods used by the authors: Cell counts per sample came from amplifying reference gene primers. TCRdb's copy holds only in-frame clones and misses some; the assay was immunoSEQ multiplex PCR. From that table come the V and J calls and clone size; the DNA was used to work out D and trimming. Of about 250,000 clones listed, about 84% are singletons. The source material was peripheral blood. This clonotype originated in a woman of 80 years or more with COVID-19, enrolled during active disease. This rearrangement joins TRBV27 to TRBJ1-2, with 9 bases lining up with TRBD1. The CDR3: CASSWRGQGNYGYTF. The CDR3 DNA follows: TGTGCCAGCAGTTGGAGAGGACAGGGGAACTATGGCTACACCTTC.